Here is one T cell receptor (beta chain) with its context. Germline V lookup: CDR1 WSHSY, CDR2 SAAADI. CDR3 length: 12 amino acids. V lost 5 bases to trimming and J lost 5 bases; unmatched junction nucleotides: 3. Clones were read by immunoSEQ multiplex PCR, and TCRdb kept only the in-frame ones, dropping some. The data show around 40,000 clones, with about 90% seen just once and approximately 0.8% held by the top ten. The data were obtained in a study of T cell changes during pregnancy in multiple sclerosis. This clonotype was obtained from a female donor with multiple sclerosis, enrolled in a pregnancy study. This sequence joins TRBV10-2 and TRBJ2-7, with TRBD1 matching 7 bases. The material was CD4+ T cells from peripheral blood mononuclear cells, obtained in the third trimester of pregnancy. The CDR3: CASSSQGNEQYF. The CDR3 nucleotides are TGCGCCAGCAGTTCACAGGGGAACGAGCAGTACTTC.